The 32 T cell receptor beta chains given below trace back to one sample, sequenced in a study of cytomegalovirus exposure and HLA in healthy donors (dated by TCRdb to about 2017). Libraries were constructed by the immunoSEQ multiplex PCR assay. The multiplex PCR relied on a mix of 60 forward primers for TCR Vbeta segments and 13 reverse primers for TCR Jbeta segments. Entries here come from immuneACCESS through TCRdb and include only in-frame sequences with V and J called. Some clones fail to appear in such tables; in the studies checked, an unresolved V gene covers under half of the shortfall, and the cause of the remainder is unknown. The sample table lists 85,000 to 120,000 clones, 60% to 80% of them with a count of one. Of the sample, 8.5% to 10% is held by the ten largest clones. The material sequenced was PBMCs. These receptor sequences come from a male donor in good health and CMV-seropositive.

V gene TRBV27 combines with J gene TRBJ1-5; D is ambiguous. Deletions cut 8 bases from V and 2 bases from J, with 13 bases between. Per germline, CDR1 MNHEY and CDR2 SMNVEV (reference sequence). There are 14 residues in the CDR3. The CDR3 bases are TGTGCCAGCTCAAGGGAGGGCGGCAATCAGCCCCAGCATTTT. This translates into CASSREGGNQPQHF.

The chain has TRBV28 and TRBJ2-3; TRBD1 agrees at 8 bases. V shed 5 bases and J 4 bases; nucleotides not matched to a gene: 5. The V gene's germline CDR1 is MDHEN and CDR2 SYDVKM. There are 14 residues in the CDR3. Here the CDR3 reads CASSLGQGPDTQYF. CDR3 nucleotides: TGTGCCAGCAGTCTCGGACAGGGCCCAGATACGCAGTATTTT.

This sequence joins TRBV28 and TRBJ2-3; 7 nucleotides agree with TRBD2. CDR1 and CDR2 (germline): MDHEN, SYDVKM. This CDR3 is built from 14 residues. Losses at the gene ends were 6 bases for V and 2 bases for J; bases not matched to a gene: 5. The CDR3 spells CASRLGGNTDTQYF. The DNA for the CDR3 is TGTGCCAGCAGACTCGGGGGGAACACAGATACGCAGTATTTT.

The chain joins TRBV19 to TRBJ1-5; possible D gene TRBD1, 6 bases. The V gene lost 5 bases and the J gene lost 8 bases, with 16 bases spanning the gap. Germline V gene data show CDR1 as LNHDA and CDR2 as SQIVND (reference sequence). The CDR3 spans 14 residues. In DNA, the CDR3 is TGTGCCAGTAGTGTCGACAGGAGGTTAGAGCCCCAGCATTTT. This gives the protein CASSVDRRLEPQHF.

V usage is TRBV7-9 and J usage is TRBJ2-7, with TRBD2 matching over 8 bases. This CDR3 is 15 amino acids long. Germline V CDR1 and CDR2: SEHNR, FQNEAQ (reference sequence). V was clipped by 5 bases and J by 7 bases; unmatched bases: 13. This chain's CDR3 is CASSPVREGHWEQYF. CDR3 DNA sequence: TGTGCCAGCAGCCCCGTTCGGGAGGGCCATTGGGAGCAGTACTTC.

This clone is a singleton in its sample. The V call is TRBV7-2, the J call TRBJ1-5, with TRBD1 matching over 7 bases. The CDR3 length is 15 residues. The V gene end was trimmed by 5 bases and the J gene end by 0 bases; junction bases not matched to a gene: 4. Per the germline V gene, CDR1 is SGHTA and CDR2 is FQGNSA. This CDR3 is CASSTGTDSNQPQHF. CDR3 bases: TGTGCCAGCAGCACTGGGACAGATAGCAATCAGCCCCAGCATTTT.

The chain combines TRBV6-1 with TRBJ2-7, with D uncertain. Germline V gene sequence: CDR1 MNHNS, CDR2 SASEGT. V shed 6 bases and J shed 4 bases, with 7 bases lying between them. The CDR3 contains 11 residues. The CDR3 is CASRAQYEQYF. The CDR3 nucleotides are TGTGCCAGCAGGGCCCAATACGAGCAGTACTTC.

This clone was counted only a few times. The J gene is TRBJ2-1, the V gene TRBV4-3; 7 nucleotides line up with TRBD2. V trimming: 1 base; J trimming: 4 bases; junction bases outside the gene matches: 4. The germline CDR1 and CDR2 sequences are LGHNA and YSLEER. This CDR3 spans 15 amino acids. The CDR3 protein is CASSQASGLYNEQFF. The CDR3 DNA sequence: TGCGCCAGCAGCCAAGCTAGCGGCCTTTACAATGAGCAGTTCTTC.

V usage is TRBV6-5 and J usage is TRBJ1-1; D gene unclear. There are 13 residues in the CDR3. Trimming stripped 6 bases from V and 5 bases from J, with 13 bases between. The germline V gene has CDR1 MNHEY and CDR2 SVGAGI. The CDR3 reads CASSPFGGTEAFF. The DNA for the CDR3 is TGTGCCAGCAGCCCATTCGGCGGGACTGAAGCTTTCTTT.

There are a few counts of this clone. The gene calls are TRBV29-1 and TRBJ2-1, with 13 bases fitting TRBD2. The CDR3 loop spans 17 amino acids. Per the germline V gene, CDR1 is SQVTM and CDR2 is ANQGSEA. V gave up 0 bases and J gave up 9 bases; unmatched junction bases: 11. CDR3 amino acids: CSVEDLTSGRAGSEQFF. The DNA for the CDR3 is TGCAGCGTTGAAGATCTTACTAGCGGGAGGGCCGGGAGTGAGCAGTTCTTC.

This clone was detected a few times. This sequence joins TRBV9 and TRBJ2-7, with TRBD1 matching 7 bases. In germline, CDR1 is SGDLS, CDR2 YYNGEE. J gave up 9 bases and V 1 base, and 10 bases lay outside the gene matches. The CDR3 extends over 14 amino acids. The CDR3 coding sequence is TGTGCCAGCAGCGTACTGTCAGACAGGGACGTGCAGTACTTC. Translating it yields CASSVLSDRDVQYF.

This chain links TRBV7-2 with TRBJ1-2; D is unclear. The CDR3 loop spans 16 amino acids. Germline assignment: CDR1 SGHTA and CDR2 FQGNSA. Trimming left V 2 bases short and J 1 base short, with 14 bases between. The chain's CDR3 is CASSLRIVGSNYGYTF. CDR3 nucleotide sequence: TGTGCCAGCAGCTTAAGGATTGTAGGGAGTAACTATGGCTACACCTTC. Variable domain in full (rest from reference TRBV7-2 and TRBJ1-2): GAGVSQSPSNKVTEKGKDVELRCDPISGHTALYWYRQSLGQGLEFLIYFQGNSAPDKSGLPSDRFSAERTGGSVSTLTIQRTQQEDSAVYLCASSLRIVGSNYGYTFGSGTRLTVV.

The genes are TRBV30 and TRBJ2-1; 8 bases agree with TRBD2. The germline CDR1 and CDR2 sequences are GTSNPN and SVGIG (reference sequence). The CDR3 consists of 12 residues. The V and J ends lost 3 bases and 9 bases, in that order; junction bases with no gene match: 4. CDR3 coding DNA: TGTGCCTGGAGCCCGCTAGCGGGTGAGCAGTTCTTC. It encodes CAWSPLAGEQFF.

The chain employs TRBV4-3 and TRBJ2-3, with TRBD2 identical over 14 bases. The length of the CDR3 is 18 residues. The V gene's germline CDR1 is LGHNA and CDR2 YSLEER. Trimming at V came to 0 bases and at J to 4 bases, leaving 6 bases not matched to a gene. CDR3 sequence: CASSQDLVTSGRADTQYF. CDR3 bases: TGCGCCAGCAGCCAAGATCTGGTGACTAGCGGGAGGGCAGATACGCAGTATTTT.

The J gene is TRBJ1-6, the V gene TRBV27; D unclear. The CDR3 length is 14 residues. V was clipped by 8 bases and J by 12 bases, with 20 bases between them. The germline V gene has CDR1 MNHEY and CDR2 SMNVEV (reference sequence). The CDR3 is CASSLLAASEPLHF. The CDR3 DNA is TGTGCCAGCTCGCTTCTGGCGGCCTCAGAACCCCTCCACTTT.

About this clone itself: Because it lacks the conserved phenylalanine or tryptophan at the end, this CDR3 is likely a read error. The rearrangement joins TRBV28 to TRBJ1-2; no definite D call. Trimming left V 5 bases short and J 0 bases short, with 4 bases between. The CDR3 is made up of 12 amino acids. Germline V gene lookup returns CDR1 MDHEN and CDR2 SYDVKM. CDR3 nucleotide sequence: TGTGCCAGCAGTCTAGCTAACTATGGCTACACCCTC. It translates to CASSLANYGYTL.

The CDR3 bases are TGTGCCTGGAGTGTACAGGGGGACGAGCAGTACTTC. This codes for CAWSVQGDEQYF. The chain is built from TRBV30 and TRBJ2-7; TRBD1 aligns across 8 bases. The germline V gene has CDR1 GTSNPN and CDR2 SVGIG (reference sequence). The ends lost 0 bases at V and 5 bases at J; junction bases unmatched: 0. This CDR3 is built from 12 residues. The complete variable domain, with remaining parts taken from reference TRBV30 and TRBJ2-7, reads SQTIHQWPATLVQPVGSPLSLECTVEGTSNPNLYWYRQAAGRGLQLLFYSVGIGQISSEVPQNLSASRPQDRQFILSSKKLLLSDSGFYLCAWSVQGDEQYFGPGTRLTVT.

J is TRBJ2-1 and V is TRBV4-2; TRBD2 agrees at 12 bases. Germline V gene lookup returns CDR1 LGHNA and CDR2 YNFKEQ. The ends lost 0 bases at V and 9 bases at J; junction bases unmatched: 12. There are 18 residues in the CDR3. The DNA of the CDR3 is TGTGCCAGCAGCCAAGATTCCACGTCTAGCGGGAGGGCCGGTGAGCAGTTCTTC. Encoded protein: CASSQDSTSSGRAGEQFF.

The J gene is TRBJ2-3, the V gene TRBV9, with 13 bases fitting TRBD2. The CDR3 spans 15 residues. CDR1 is SGDLS and CDR2 is YYNGEE in the germline V gene. V shed 4 bases and J 3 bases; nucleotides not matched to a gene: 2. The CDR3 spells CASSMTSGRTDTQYF. CDR3 nucleotide sequence: TGTGCCAGCAGCATGACTAGCGGGAGGACAGATACGCAGTATTTT.

CDR3 sequence: CAGPEQAGDETQYF. Here the CDR3 DNA reads TGTGCCGGACCGGAGCAGGCGGGGGATGAGACCCAGTACTTC. The chain combines TRBV28 with TRBJ2-5; 7 bases map to TRBD2. Germline V gene lookup returns CDR1 MDHEN and CDR2 SYDVKM. Trimming removed 11 bases from V and 5 bases from J; junction bases left unmatched: 14. The CDR3 runs to 14 residues.

The chain links TRBV19 to TRBJ2-7; D is perhaps TRBD2 (6 bases). This CDR3 spans 14 amino acids. Germline V gene data show CDR1 as LNHDA and CDR2 as SQIVND (reference sequence). V lost 8 bases and J 1 base, leaving 15 bases between the germline ends. CDR3 nucleotides: TGTGCCAGTTCCGGGTCACGGGGGTCCTACGAGCAGTACTTC. Translating it yields CASSGSRGSYEQYF.

The chain recombines TRBV4-2 with TRBJ2-6, with D perhaps matching TRBD2 (6 bases). V was shortened by 0 bases and J by 3 bases, with 9 bases between the two germline ends. Germline V gene lookup returns CDR1 LGHNA and CDR2 YNFKEQ. The CDR3 covers 16 residues. This CDR3 reads CASSQEEGGGANVLTF. The CDR3 region has the DNA TGTGCCAGCAGCCAAGAAGAGGGAGGTGGGGCCAACGTCCTGACTTTC.

This clone was observed a few times. The rearrangement joins TRBV11-3 to TRBJ2-3; D is possibly TRBD2 (5 bases). This CDR3 spans 15 amino acids. The V gene lost 5 bases and the J gene lost 1 base, with 13 bases spanning the gap. CDR1 and CDR2 from the germline V gene are SGHNT and YENEEA. DNA for the CDR3: TGTGCCAGCAGCCCCGGGGAGATTGGCACAGATACGCAGTATTTT. Its translation: CASSPGEIGTDTQYF.

About this clone: Sequence at one end of the junction differs from germline and may be a read error. This rearrangement joins TRBV7-7 to TRBJ1-1, with D maybe TRBD1 (5 bases). Germline V gives CDR1 SSHAT, CDR2 FNYEAQ (reference sequence). The CDR3 totals 13 residues. CDR3 bases: TGTGCTAGCAGCTTACGGGGGGACACTGAAGCTTTCTTT. Translated, it gives CASSLRGDTEAFF.

The CDR3 DNA is TGTGCCAGCAGTTTGCCGCAGGTCTCCCACTCTGGAAACACCATATATTTT. This gives the protein CASSLPQVSHSGNTIYF. V usage is TRBV28 and J usage is TRBJ1-3; no firm D call. V gave up 3 bases and J gave up 0 bases, with 15 bases separating them. The CDR3 has 17 residues. CDR1 is MDHEN, CDR2 SYDVKM, per germline.

This clone has only a few counts. This rearrangement joins TRBV30 to TRBJ1-1, with a weak D call TRBD1 (5 bases). With 4 bases removed from V and 10 bases from J, the gap between germline ends came to 16 bases. Germline V gene sequence: CDR1 GTSNPN, CDR2 SVGIG (reference sequence). This CDR3 spans 12 amino acids. CDR3 DNA: TGTGCCTGGATGTCCAGGGCTGGGTCAGCTTTCTTT. Residues: CAWMSRAGSAFF.

The rearrangement joins TRBV19 to TRBJ2-5; TRBD2 aligns across 8 bases. J lost 0 bases, V lost 7 bases, and 4 bases had no gene match. In germline, CDR1 is LNHDA, CDR2 SQIVND (reference sequence). This CDR3 contains 14 residues. For the CDR3, the DNA is TGTGCCAGTAATAGCGGGGAATACCAAGAGACCCAGTACTTC. As protein: CASNSGEYQETQYF. Full variable domain (remainder filled in from reference TRBV19 and TRBJ2-5): DGGITQSPKYLFRKEGQNVTLSCEQNLNHDAMYWYRQDPGQGLRLIYYSQIVNDFQKGDIAEGYSVSREKKESFPLTVTSAQKNPTAFYLCASNSGEYQETQYFGPGTRLLVL.

The V call is TRBV11-2, the J call TRBJ2-3; tentative D call: TRBD2 (6 bases). Germline loops: CDR1 SGHAT, CDR2 FQNNGV. This CDR3 spans 13 amino acids. V was cut by 3 bases and J by 4 bases, with 8 bases left in between. The CDR3: CASSFSGADTQYF. The CDR3 nucleotides are TGTGCCAGCAGCTTCTCGGGGGCAGATACGCAGTATTTT. The variable domain in full, completed from reference TRBV11-2 and TRBJ2-3, reads EAGVAQSPRYKIIEKRQSVAFWCNPISGHATLYWYQQILGQGPKLLIQFQNNGVVDDSQLPKDRFSAERLKGVDSTLKIQPAKLEDSAVYLCASSFSGADTQYFGPGTRLTVL.

The chain combines TRBV6-4 with TRBJ2-7; 7 bases agree with TRBD2. Germline-derived CDR1 and CDR2 are MRHNA and SNTAGT. The trim removed 4 bases at V and 1 base at J, leaving 7 bases unmatched. The CDR3 extends over 15 amino acids. The CDR3: CASSVGPGRSYEQYF. The DNA of the CDR3 is TGTGCCAGCAGTGTGGGGCCCGGGAGGTCCTACGAGCAGTACTTC.

V is TRBV7-2 and J is TRBJ1-1, with D maybe TRBD1 (6 bases). From germline, CDR1 is SGHTA and CDR2 FQGNSA. The CDR3 has 11 amino acids. The germline V and J ends were trimmed by 8 bases and 5 bases, with 9 bases remaining between them. CDR3: CASGRGTEAFF. CDR3 nucleotide sequence: TGTGCCAGCGGGAGGGGGACTGAAGCTTTCTTT.

This chain connects TRBV5-3 to TRBJ2-7; a possible D gene is TRBD1 (6 bases). TRBV5-3 is identified as an open reading frame with a role that is uncertain. Trimming shortened V by 1 base and J by 5 bases, and 16 bases separated the two germline ends. This CDR3 spans 15 amino acids. Here the CDR3 DNA reads TGTGCCAGAAGCTTGAGGGGCAGGGGTTGCAACGAGCAGTACTTC. Residues: CARSLRGRGCNEQYF.

The chain uses TRBV9 and TRBJ2-5; D may be TRBD2 (5 bases). Matching the DNA end better, TRBJ2-7 makes the J call doubtful. The CDR3 totals 15 residues. The germline CDR1 and CDR2 sequences are SGDLS and YYNGEE. The CDR3 sequence is CASSVDPGYSYEQYF. In DNA form, the CDR3 reads TGTGCCAGCAGCGTAGATCCGGGATACTCCTACGAGCAGTACTTC.